What follows are 22 T cell receptor beta chains derived from one specimen sequenced in a study of shared clonotypes between healthy human individuals. Clones were sequenced by immunoSEQ multiplex PCR, and TCRdb holds only the in-frame ones, with some missing. The sample has about 2.3 million clones, just under 95% seen once; the top ten hold 0.37%. Sequenced sample: naive CD4+ T cells from PBMCs. The subset was: CD45RA+ positively selected. The origin of the receptors is a man in his late teens or twenties in good health. Some clones in this sample may be carry-over from other donors' samples.

Notes on this clone: Within the sample, other DNA sequences also encode this same CDR3. The chain employs TRBV19 and TRBJ1-1, with a possible D match to TRBD1 (5 bases). Germline CDR1 LNHDA, CDR2 SQIVND (reference sequence). V shed 1 base and J shed 1 base, with 10 bases lying between them. The CDR3 runs 15 residues. The CDR3 sequence: CASSIVGTGNTEAFF. The CDR3 DNA sequence: TGTGCCAGTAGTATAGTCGGGACGGGGAACACTGAAGCTTTCTTT.

The rearrangement uses TRBV5-1 and TRBJ2-3; 9 bases map to TRBD1. V dropped 4 bases and J dropped 0; count of bases not matched to a gene: 6. From germline, CDR1 is SGHRS and CDR2 YFSETQ. This CDR3 is 16 amino acids long. CDR3 region: CASSTDRGTSTDTQYF. The CDR3 DNA sequence: TGCGCCAGCAGCACAGACAGGGGGACTAGCACAGATACGCAGTATTTT.

The chain recombines TRBV7-8 with TRBJ2-3, with D maybe TRBD2 (5 bases). From germline, CDR1 is SGHVS and CDR2 FQNEAQ. Trimming pared 5 bases from V and 0 bases from J, leaving 9 bases between. This CDR3 spans 14 amino acids. The DNA of the CDR3 is TGTGCCAGCAGCCGGGCGGGCAGCACAGATACGCAGTATTTT. It translates to CASSRAGSTDTQYF.

This clone has a single count. This sample also contains other DNA sequences that code for the same CDR3. The chain recombines TRBV28 with TRBJ1-2; no definite D call. With 6 bases removed from V and 4 bases from J, the gap between germline ends came to 9 bases. The length of the CDR3 is 12 residues. Germline V gene data show CDR1 as MDHEN and CDR2 as SYDVKM. This chain's CDR3 is CASSPTGYGYTF. The CDR3 bases are TGTGCCAGCAGCCCGACGGGCTATGGCTACACCTTC.

V gene TRBV5-4 combines with J gene TRBJ2-3; possible D gene TRBD2, 6 bases. CDR3 length: 17 residues. Trimming shortened V by 7 bases and J by 4 bases, and 25 bases separated the two germline ends. CDR1 is SGHNT, CDR2 YYREEE, per germline (reference sequence). The CDR3 spells CASAGIRGGMDPDTQYF. CDR3 in DNA: TGTGCCAGCGCGGGGATTCGCGGCGGGATGGACCCAGATACGCAGTATTTT.

This clone came up a few times. Other DNA sequences of this sample code for an identical CDR3. The V and J genes are TRBV20-1 and TRBJ2-7, with D possibly TRBD1 on 5 matching bases. V lost 3 bases and J lost 7, with 10 bases in between. The CDR3 consists of 11 residues. From germline, CDR1 is DFQATT and CDR2 SNEGSKA (reference sequence). As DNA, the CDR3 is TGCAGTGCTAGGGGCAGGGCGGAGCAGTACTTC. Encoded protein: CSARGRAEQYF.

The rearrangement links TRBV4-2 to TRBJ2-3; no firm D call. Trimming took 3 bases from V and 4 from J, leaving 14 bases between them. This CDR3 has 15 residues. CDR1 and CDR2 from the germline V gene are LGHNA and YNFKEQ. The CDR3 DNA is TGTGCCAGCAGCCAGGCCTTAGGGCTATCAGATACGCAGTATTTT. As protein: CASSQALGLSDTQYF.

The CDR3 spells CASSLRFLADTQYF. The CDR3 bases are TGTGCCAGCAGCTTGAGGTTTTTGGCAGATACGCAGTATTTT. The V call is TRBV5-6, the J call TRBJ2-3; D ambiguous. This CDR3 has 14 residues. Per germline, CDR1 SGHDT and CDR2 YYEEEE. The V end lost 1 base, the J end lost 4 bases, and 10 bases lay between the germline ends.

This sequence joins TRBV28 and TRBJ2-7; 9 bases are a match to TRBD1. Trimming cost V 4 bases and J 9 bases; bases outside gene matches: 13. Germline CDR1 and CDR2: MDHEN and SYDVKM. The CDR3 runs 15 residues. This chain's CDR3 is CASSWLPDRGQAQYF. CDR3 nucleotides: TGTGCCAGCAGTTGGCTGCCGGACAGGGGCCAGGCGCAGTACTTC.

The chain recombines TRBV5-1 with TRBJ2-7; D possibly corresponds to TRBD1 (6 bases). V lost 0 bases and J lost 5, with 15 bases in between. Germline values: CDR1 SGHRS, CDR2 YFSETQ. This CDR3 comprises 15 residues. CDR3 coding DNA: TGCGCCAGCAGCTTGGGTCCGGACAGATTGAACGAGCAGTACTTC. Translation gives CASSLGPDRLNEQYF. Full variable domain (outside the CDR3, taken from reference TRBV5-1 and TRBJ2-7): KAGVTQTPRYLIKTRGQQVTLSCSPISGHRSVSWYQQTPGQGLQFLFEYFSETQRNKGNFPGRFSGRQFSNSRSEMNVSTLELGDSALYLCASSLGPDRLNEQYFGPGTRLTVT.

The CDR3 protein is CASSSLPGPPGYEQYF. CDR3 sequence (DNA): TGTGCCAGCAGCTCGCTACCGGGCCCCCCGGGCTACGAGCAGTACTTC. The chain is built from TRBV7-6 and TRBJ2-7; D gene ambiguous. The germline CDR1 and CDR2 sequences are SGHVS and FNYEAQ. V was trimmed by 4 bases and J by 3 bases, leaving 19 bases between them. The CDR3 loop spans 16 amino acids.

This clone showed up just once. V usage is TRBV7-8 and J usage is TRBJ2-7; D perhaps matches TRBD2 (6 bases). V was trimmed by 0 bases and J by 1 base, leaving 10 bases between them. CDR1 SGHVS and CDR2 FQNEAQ come from the germline V gene. This CDR3 spans 15 amino acids. The CDR3 is CASSLAFGLSYEQYF. The CDR3 DNA reads TGTGCCAGCAGCTTAGCGTTTGGACTATCCTACGAGCAGTACTTC.

The V call is TRBV28, the J call TRBJ2-7; D is possibly TRBD2 (5 bases). From germline, CDR1 is MDHEN and CDR2 SYDVKM. The V end was cut by 4 bases, the J end by 9 bases, with 13 bases between. This CDR3 has 12 amino acids. CDR3 amino acids: CASSSPRGGQYF. In DNA, the CDR3 is TGTGCCAGCAGTTCCCCGCGAGGAGGGCAGTACTTC.

With regard to this clone: One junction end disagrees with the germline gene, perhaps due to a read error. The J gene is TRBJ2-7, the V gene TRBV7-2; 7 nucleotides line up with TRBD1. The CDR3 spans 13 residues. Germline CDR1 is SGHTA and CDR2 is FQGNSA. The CDR3 nucleotides read TGTGCCAGCAGAAGCTTAGTTCTCGGGACAGAACTATTC. Amino acid sequence: CASRSLVLGTELF.

The chain employs TRBV5-6 and TRBJ2-7; TRBD2 is a possible D gene (5 bases). Trimming removed 7 bases at V and 2 bases at J, with 19 bases between. Germline CDR1 is SGHDT and CDR2 is YYEEEE. The CDR3 is made up of 15 amino acids. The CDR3 here is CASGIVGLEPYEQYF. The CDR3 DNA is TGTGCCAGCGGGATAGTAGGACTGGAACCCTACGAGCAGTACTTC.

The chain is built from TRBV7-3 and TRBJ2-3; D remains unclear. The V and J ends lost 5 bases and 1 base respectively, with 10 bases between them. Germline loops: CDR1 SGHTA, CDR2 FQGTGA. The CDR3 length is 14 residues. The CDR3 coding sequence is TGTGCCAGCAGCCCCTCGACCCGCACAGATACGCAGTATTTT. Protein sequence: CASSPSTRTDTQYF.

As regards this clone: The sample has other DNA sequences that encode this CDR3 too. V gene TRBV28 combines with J gene TRBJ1-1; D uncertain. The V gene's germline CDR1 is MDHEN and CDR2 SYDVKM. The CDR3 contains 11 residues. Trimming took off 4 bases at V and 4 bases at J, with 4 bases between the two ends. For the CDR3, the DNA is TGTGCCAGCAGTTCCTTCACTGAAGCTTTCTTT. Encoded protein: CASSSFTEAFF.

The J gene is TRBJ2-7, the V gene TRBV28; TRBD1 is a possible D gene (9 bases). The CDR3 is 24 amino acids. The germline V and J ends were trimmed by 5 bases and 1 base, with 42 bases remaining between them. The germline gives CDR1 MDHEN, CDR2 SYDVKM. The CDR3 loop is CASSGLYRGLTSGQLPGNSYEQYF. CDR3 bases: TGTGCCAGCAGTGGCCTATACAGGGGGCTAACTAGCGGACAATTACCGGGGAATTCCTACGAGCAGTACTTC.

Remarks on this clone: Different DNA sequences within this sample yield the same CDR3. The chain has TRBV7-2 and TRBJ2-7; 7 bases are a match to TRBD1. The trim removed 1 base at V and 3 bases at J, leaving 3 bases unmatched. The germline gives CDR1 SGHTA, CDR2 FQGNSA. The CDR3 extends over 14 amino acids. The CDR3 loop reads CASSLVTGDYEQYF. DNA for the CDR3: TGTGCCAGCAGCTTAGTTACAGGGGACTACGAGCAGTACTTC.

This clone was seen a few times. This chain uses TRBV28 with TRBJ1-1; a possible D gene is TRBD1 (6 bases). CDR1 and CDR2 (germline): MDHEN, SYDVKM. V lost 5 bases, J lost 10 bases, and 11 bases lay in between. The CDR3 is 11 amino acids. CDR3 DNA sequence: TGTGCCAGCAGTACAGGGAACCCAGCTTTCTTT. Protein product: CASSTGNPAFF.

The chain employs TRBV6-5 and TRBJ2-2; 12 bases are shared with TRBD2. This CDR3 has 15 residues. Germline V gene lookup returns CDR1 MNHEY and CDR2 SVGAGI. Trimming at V came to 5 bases and at J to 6 bases, leaving 4 bases not matched to a gene. The CDR3 reads CASSLLAGGPGELFF. CDR3 bases: TGTGCCAGCAGTCTGCTAGCGGGAGGGCCCGGGGAGCTGTTTTTT.

CDR3 sequence reads: CASSYLRRTDTQYF. The CDR3 nucleotides read TGTGCCAGCAGTTACCTCCGTAGGACCGATACGCAGTATTTT. V and J are TRBV6-5 and TRBJ2-3; D is unresolved. The CDR3 extends over 14 amino acids. V lost 2 bases and J lost 6, with 12 bases in between. In germline, CDR1 is MNHEY, CDR2 SVGAGI.